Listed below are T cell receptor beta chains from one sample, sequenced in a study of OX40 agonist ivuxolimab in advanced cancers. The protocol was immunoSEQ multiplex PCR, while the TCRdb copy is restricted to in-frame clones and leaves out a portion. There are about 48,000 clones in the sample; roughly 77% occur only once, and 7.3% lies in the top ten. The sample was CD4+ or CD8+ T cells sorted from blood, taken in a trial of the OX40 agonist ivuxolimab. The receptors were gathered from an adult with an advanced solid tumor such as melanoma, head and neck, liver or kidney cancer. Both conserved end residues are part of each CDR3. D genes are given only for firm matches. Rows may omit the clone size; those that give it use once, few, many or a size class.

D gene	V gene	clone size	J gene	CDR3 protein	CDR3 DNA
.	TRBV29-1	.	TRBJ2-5	CSVVQGGGGFYGQYF	TGCAGCGTTGTGCAAGGAGGGGGCGGCTTCTACGGGCAGTACTTC
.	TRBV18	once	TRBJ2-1	CASSRGTWANEQFF	TGTGCCAGCTCGCGTGGGACGTGGGCTAATGAGCAGTTCTTC
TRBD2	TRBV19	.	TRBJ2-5	CASSTGVAGTTRQETQYF	TGTGCCAGTAGTACCGGGGTAGCGGGAACAACCCGCCAAGAGACCCAGTACTTC
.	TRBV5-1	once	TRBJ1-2	CASSPNPRDYGYTF	TGCGCCAGCTCCCCGAACCCCCGAGACTATGGCTACACCTTC
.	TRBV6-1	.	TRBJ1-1	CASSEGFLRTEAFF	TGTGCCAGCAGTGAAGGGTTTTTGCGGACTGAAGCTTTCTTT
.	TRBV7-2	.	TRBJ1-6	CASSFLQGSNSPLHF	TGTGCCAGCAGCTTTTTACAGGGTAGTAATTCACCCCTCCACTTT
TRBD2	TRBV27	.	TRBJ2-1	CASSSGVGYNEQFF	TGTGCCAGCTCCAGCGGGGTGGGCTACAATGAGCAGTTCTTC
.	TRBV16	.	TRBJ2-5	CASRHRVLETQYF	TGTGCCAGCAGACACAGGGTTCTGGAGACCCAGTACTTC
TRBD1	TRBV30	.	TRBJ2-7	CAWRGTGSAYEQYF	TGTGCCTGGAGGGGGACAGGGTCCGCCTACGAGCAGTACTTC
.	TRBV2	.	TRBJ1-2	CASSEGTGGIHGYTF	TGTGCCAGCAGTGAAGGTACAGGCGGAATCCATGGCTACACCTTC
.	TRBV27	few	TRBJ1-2	CASSLSISGYGYTF	TGTGCCAGCAGTTTATCGATCTCCGGTTATGGCTACACCTTC
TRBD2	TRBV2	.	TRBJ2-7	CASKRAGLFEQYF	TGTGCCAGCAAGAGAGCGGGACTCTTCGAGCAGTACTTC
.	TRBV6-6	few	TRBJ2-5	CASSYTSDIKGTQYF	TGTGCCAGCAGTTACACCTCAGATATCAAAGGGACCCAGTACTTC
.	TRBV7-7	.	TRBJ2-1	CASSLTEYNEQFF	TGTGCCAGCAGCTTGACAGAGTACAATGAGCAGTTCTTC
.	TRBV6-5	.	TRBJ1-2	CASTEGTGYGYTF	TGTGCCAGCACCGAGGGAACGGGATATGGCTACACCTTC
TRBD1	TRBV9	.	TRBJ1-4	CASSLGGQGDEKLFF	TGTGCCAGCAGCCTTGGGGGACAGGGAGATGAAAAACTGTTTTTT
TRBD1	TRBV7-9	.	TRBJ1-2	CASSFWDRDYGYTF	TGTGCCAGCAGCTTTTGGGACAGGGACTATGGCTACACCTTC
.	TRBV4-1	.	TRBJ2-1	CASSQDEGRFNEQFF	TGCGCCAGCAGCCAAGATGAGGGGAGGTTTAATGAGCAGTTCTTC
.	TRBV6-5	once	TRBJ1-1	CASSLIGWVGNTEAFF	TGTGCCAGCAGTTTAATTGGTTGGGTTGGGAACACTGAAGCTTTCTTT
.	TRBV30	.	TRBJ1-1	CAWSVSDMLNTEAFF	TGTGCCTGGAGTGTATCGGACATGTTGAACACTGAAGCTTTCTTT
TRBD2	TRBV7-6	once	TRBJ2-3	CASSPGLAGSTDTQYF	TGTGCCAGCAGCCCGGGACTAGCGGGAAGCACAGATACGCAGTATTTT
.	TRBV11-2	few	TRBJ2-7	CASSLTDIYEQYF	TGTGCCAGCAGCTTGACGGACATTTACGAGCAGTACTTC